This TCR beta chain was sequenced during a study of T cell repertoires in cytomegalovirus infection. Looking at the study overall: Indications of both CMV infection and matching HLA type were provided by public TCR beta signatures.

Note on this clonotype: Its antigen is undetermined.

TCRdb re-derived calls from the reads in MiXCR, one entry per CDR3 protein. The sample lists about 400,000 distinct CDR3 sequences, approximately 35% seen once, with approximately 13% in the top ten. Germline trimming cut 2 bases from V and 4 bases from J; bases unmatched to any gene: 20. The CDR3 has 21 residues. Germline CDR1 reads MDHEN; CDR2 reads SYDVKM. The V and J genes are TRBV28 and TRBJ2-4, with TRBD1 matching 10 bases. Sequencing used cultured PBMCs, obtained from culture after CMV antigen stimulation. This TCR derives from a human donor in good health (CMV status not recorded). Some clones in this sample may be carry-over from other donors' samples. The CDR3: CASSLSLPGGQGIGGKNIQYF. In DNA form, the CDR3 reads TGTGCCAGCAGTTTAAGTCTCCCCGGGGGACAGGGGATCGGGGGTAAAAACATTCAGTACTTC.